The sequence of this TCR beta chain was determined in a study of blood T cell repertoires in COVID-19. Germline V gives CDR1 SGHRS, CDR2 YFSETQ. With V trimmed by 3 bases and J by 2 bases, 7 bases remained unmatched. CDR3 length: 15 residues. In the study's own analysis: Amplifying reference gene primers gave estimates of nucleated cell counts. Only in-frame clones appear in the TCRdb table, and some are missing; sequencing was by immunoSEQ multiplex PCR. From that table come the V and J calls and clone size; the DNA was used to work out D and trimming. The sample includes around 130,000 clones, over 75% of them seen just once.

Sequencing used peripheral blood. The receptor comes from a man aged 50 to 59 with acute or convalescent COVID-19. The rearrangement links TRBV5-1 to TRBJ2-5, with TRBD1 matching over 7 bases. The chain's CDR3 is CASSYFDRDQETQYF. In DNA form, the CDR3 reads TGCGCCAGCAGCTATTTCGACAGGGATCAAGAGACCCAGTACTTC.